Included here is one T cell receptor beta chain sequence, with context. Antigen: not known. CDR1 and CDR2 from the germline V gene are DFQATT and SNEGSKA (reference sequence). This CDR3 region has 13 residues. The sample originates from a study of blood T cells in healthy people across ages. Study-level results: When one million T cells were used, diversity estimates were thought to be underestimates. No one knew whether donors had CMV, which possibly confounded expanded clonotype changes.

Through a sample-barcoded 5' primer and a J-beta primer mix, a second PCR was run for roughly 7 to 11 cycles. TCRdb recomputed calls from the 5' RACE reads with MiXCR, one row per CDR3 protein. The sample lists around 1,500,000 distinct CDR3 sequences, 28% occurring once. At least 7 million PBMCs were isolated per sample. The V and J genes are TRBV20-1 and TRBJ2-4; D is perhaps TRBD2 (7 bases). The J call may be in error: the DNA end matches TRBJ2-7 better. This receptor was identified in a woman in her twenties or thirties in good health. Source material: blood. The CDR3 DNA sequence: TGCAGTGCTAGAGGCGGGAGAGGGGGCGAGCAGTACTTC. Its protein product is CSARGGRGGEQYF.